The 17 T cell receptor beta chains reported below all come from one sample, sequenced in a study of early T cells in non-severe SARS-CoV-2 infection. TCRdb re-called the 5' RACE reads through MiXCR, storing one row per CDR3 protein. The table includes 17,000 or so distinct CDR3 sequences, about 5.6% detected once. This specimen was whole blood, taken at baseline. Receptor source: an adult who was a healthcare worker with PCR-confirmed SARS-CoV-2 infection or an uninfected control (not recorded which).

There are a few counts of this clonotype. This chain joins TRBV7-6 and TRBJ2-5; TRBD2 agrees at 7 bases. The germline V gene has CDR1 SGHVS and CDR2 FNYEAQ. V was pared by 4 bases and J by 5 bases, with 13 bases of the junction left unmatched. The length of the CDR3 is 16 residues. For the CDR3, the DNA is TGTGCCAGCAGCTCCGACGGACTAGGGAGAGGCGAGACCCAGTACTTC. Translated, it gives CASSSDGLGRGETQYF.

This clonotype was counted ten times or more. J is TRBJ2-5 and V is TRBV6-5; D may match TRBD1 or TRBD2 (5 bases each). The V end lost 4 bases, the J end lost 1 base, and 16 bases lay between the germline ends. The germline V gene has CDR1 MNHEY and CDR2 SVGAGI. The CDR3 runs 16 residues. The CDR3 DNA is TGTGCCAGCAGTTCTCCGGGACCCCTCTTCCAAGAGACCCAGTACTTC. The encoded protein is CASSSPGPLFQETQYF.

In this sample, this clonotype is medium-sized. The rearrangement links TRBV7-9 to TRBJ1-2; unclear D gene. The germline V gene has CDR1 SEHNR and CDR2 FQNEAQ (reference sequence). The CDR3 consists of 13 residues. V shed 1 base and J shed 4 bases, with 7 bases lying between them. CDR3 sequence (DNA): TGTGCCAGCAGCTTAGATTCTCCCTATGGCTACACCTTC. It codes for CASSLDSPYGYTF.

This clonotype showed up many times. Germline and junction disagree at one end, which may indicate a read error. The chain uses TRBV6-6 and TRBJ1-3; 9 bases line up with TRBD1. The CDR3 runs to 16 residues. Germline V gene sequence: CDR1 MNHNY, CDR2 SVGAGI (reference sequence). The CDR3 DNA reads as TGTGCCAGCAGCCCTCCTACAGGGGGCTCTGAAAACACCATATATTTT. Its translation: CASSPPTGGSENTIYF.

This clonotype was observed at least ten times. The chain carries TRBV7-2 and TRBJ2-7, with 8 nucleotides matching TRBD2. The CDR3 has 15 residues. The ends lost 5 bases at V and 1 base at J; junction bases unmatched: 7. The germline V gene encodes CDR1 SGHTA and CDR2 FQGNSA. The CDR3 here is CASSRGGGKSYEQYF. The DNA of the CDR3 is TGTGCCAGCAGCCGCGGCGGGGGGAAATCCTACGAGCAGTACTTC.

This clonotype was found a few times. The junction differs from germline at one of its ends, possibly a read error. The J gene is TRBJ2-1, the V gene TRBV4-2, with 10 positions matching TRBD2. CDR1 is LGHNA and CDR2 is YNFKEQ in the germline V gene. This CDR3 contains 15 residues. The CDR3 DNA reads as TGTGCCAGCAACCAAGAAGCGGGGGGGCCCAATGAGCAGTTCTTC. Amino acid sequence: CASNQEAGGPNEQFF.

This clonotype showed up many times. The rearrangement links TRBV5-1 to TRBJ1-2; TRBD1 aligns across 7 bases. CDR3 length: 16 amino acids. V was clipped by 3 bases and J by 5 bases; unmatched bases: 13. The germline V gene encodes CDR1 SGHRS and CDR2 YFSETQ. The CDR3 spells CASSSRQGIREYGYTF. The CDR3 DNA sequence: TGCGCCAGCAGCTCCAGACAGGGAATTCGAGAGTATGGCTACACCTTC.

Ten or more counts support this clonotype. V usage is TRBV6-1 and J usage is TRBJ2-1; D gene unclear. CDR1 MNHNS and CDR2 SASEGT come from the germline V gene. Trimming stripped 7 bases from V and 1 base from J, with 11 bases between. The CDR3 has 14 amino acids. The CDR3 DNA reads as TGTGCCAGCAAAGACGGAAGTTCCTACAATGAGCAGTTCTTC. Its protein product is CASKDGSSYNEQFF.

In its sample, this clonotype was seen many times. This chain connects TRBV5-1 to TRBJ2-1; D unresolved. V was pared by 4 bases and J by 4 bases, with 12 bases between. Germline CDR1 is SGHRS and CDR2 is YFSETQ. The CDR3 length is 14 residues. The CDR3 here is CASSAGVGYNEQFF. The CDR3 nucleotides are TGCGCCAGCAGCGCCGGAGTGGGTTACAATGAGCAGTTCTTC.

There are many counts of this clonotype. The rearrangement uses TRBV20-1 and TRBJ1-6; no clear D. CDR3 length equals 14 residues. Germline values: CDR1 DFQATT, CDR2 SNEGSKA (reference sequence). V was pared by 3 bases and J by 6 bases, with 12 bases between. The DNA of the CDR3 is TGCAGTGCTAGGTTTGGGCAGATTAATTCACCCCTCCACTTT. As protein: CSARFGQINSPLHF.

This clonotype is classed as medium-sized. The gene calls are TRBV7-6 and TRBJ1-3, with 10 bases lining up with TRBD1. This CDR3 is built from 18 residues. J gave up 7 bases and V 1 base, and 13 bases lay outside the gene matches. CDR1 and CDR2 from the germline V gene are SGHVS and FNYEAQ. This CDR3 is CASSLVETPGTGDNTIYF. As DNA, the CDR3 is TGTGCCAGCAGCTTAGTAGAGACTCCCGGGACAGGGGACAACACCATATATTTT.

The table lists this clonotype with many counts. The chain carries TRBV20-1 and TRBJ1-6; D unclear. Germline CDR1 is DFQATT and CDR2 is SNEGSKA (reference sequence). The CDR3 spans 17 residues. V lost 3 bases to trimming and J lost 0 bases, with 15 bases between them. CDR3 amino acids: CSASDDTSSSYNSPLHF. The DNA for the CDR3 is TGCAGTGCTAGTGATGACACTTCCAGCTCCTATAATTCACCCCTCCACTTT.

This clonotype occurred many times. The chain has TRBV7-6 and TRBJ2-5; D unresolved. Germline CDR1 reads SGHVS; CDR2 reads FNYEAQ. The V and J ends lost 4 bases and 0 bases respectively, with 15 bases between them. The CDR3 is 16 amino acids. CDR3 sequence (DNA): TGTGCCAGCAGCTCGCTTACACCCTCGTACCAAGAGACCCAGTACTTC. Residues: CASSSLTPSYQETQYF.

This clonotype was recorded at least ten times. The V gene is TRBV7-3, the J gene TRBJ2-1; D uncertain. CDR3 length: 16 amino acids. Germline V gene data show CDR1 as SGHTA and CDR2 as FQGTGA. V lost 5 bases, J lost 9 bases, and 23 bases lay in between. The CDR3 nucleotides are TGTGCCAGCAGCCTGAGACTGGGTCAAGAAGCGAGTGAGCAGTTCTTC. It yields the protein CASSLRLGQEASEQFF.

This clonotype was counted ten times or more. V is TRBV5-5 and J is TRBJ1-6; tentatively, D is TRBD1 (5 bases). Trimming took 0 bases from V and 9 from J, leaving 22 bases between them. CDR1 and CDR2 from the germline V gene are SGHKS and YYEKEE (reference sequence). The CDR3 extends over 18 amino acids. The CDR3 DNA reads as TGTGCCAGCAGCTTGGCCATGTTGGTAGGGGAGCTTCTTTCACCCCTCCACTTT. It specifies CASSLAMLVGELLSPLHF.

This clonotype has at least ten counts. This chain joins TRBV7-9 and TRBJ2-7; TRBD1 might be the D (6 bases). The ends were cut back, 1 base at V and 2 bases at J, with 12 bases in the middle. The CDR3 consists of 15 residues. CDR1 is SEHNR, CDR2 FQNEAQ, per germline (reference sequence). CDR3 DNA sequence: TGTGCCAGCAGCTTAGTACAGGGTAGGGCCTACGAGCAGTACTTC. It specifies CASSLVQGRAYEQYF.

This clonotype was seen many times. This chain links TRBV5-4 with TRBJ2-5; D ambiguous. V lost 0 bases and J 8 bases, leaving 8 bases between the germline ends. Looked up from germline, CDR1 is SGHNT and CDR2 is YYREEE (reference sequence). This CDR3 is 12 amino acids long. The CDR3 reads CASSLGTGTQYF. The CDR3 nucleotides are TGTGCCAGCAGCTTGGGAACCGGCACCCAGTACTTC.